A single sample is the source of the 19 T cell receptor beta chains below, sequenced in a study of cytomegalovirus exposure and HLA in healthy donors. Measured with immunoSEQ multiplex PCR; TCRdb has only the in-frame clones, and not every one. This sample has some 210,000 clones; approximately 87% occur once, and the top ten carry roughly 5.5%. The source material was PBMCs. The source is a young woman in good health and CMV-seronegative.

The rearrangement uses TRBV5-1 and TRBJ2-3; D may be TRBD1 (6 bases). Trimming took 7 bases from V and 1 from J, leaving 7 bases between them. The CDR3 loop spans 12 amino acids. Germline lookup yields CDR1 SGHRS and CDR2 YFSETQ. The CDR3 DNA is TGCGCCAGCCGACAGGGCACAGATACGCAGTATTTT. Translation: CASRQGTDTQYF.

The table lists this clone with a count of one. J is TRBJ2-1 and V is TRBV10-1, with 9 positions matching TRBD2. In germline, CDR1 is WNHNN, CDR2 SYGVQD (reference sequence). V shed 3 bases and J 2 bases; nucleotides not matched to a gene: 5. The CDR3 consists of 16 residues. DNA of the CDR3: TGCGCCAGCAGTGACCCCATAGCGGGAGCCTACAATGAGCAGTTCTTC. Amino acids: CASSDPIAGAYNEQFF.

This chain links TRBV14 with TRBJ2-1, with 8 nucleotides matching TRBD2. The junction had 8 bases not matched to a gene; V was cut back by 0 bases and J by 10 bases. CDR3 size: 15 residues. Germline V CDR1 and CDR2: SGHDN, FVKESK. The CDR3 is CASSQDLLAGREQFF. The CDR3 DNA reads TGTGCCAGCAGCCAAGATCTGTTAGCGGGGCGCGAGCAGTTCTTC.

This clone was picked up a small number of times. The CDR3 nucleotides read TGTGCCAGTAGCCTCCGGACAGGGGATCAGCCCCAGCATTTT. This sequence encodes CASSLRTGDQPQHF. V is TRBV19 and J is TRBJ1-5; 9 positions agree with TRBD1. Germline CDR1 reads LNHDA; CDR2 reads SQIVND (reference sequence). V lost 6 bases, J lost 5 bases, and 5 bases stayed unmatched. The CDR3 runs 14 residues.

CDR3 DNA: TGTGCCAGCAGCTTTTCCCCAGACAGGGCAGGCTATGGCTACACCTTC. Its translation: CASSFSPDRAGYGYTF. The rearrangement links TRBV5-5 to TRBJ1-2; TRBD1 aligns across 7 bases. The CDR3 covers 16 residues. The V gene's germline CDR1 is SGHKS and CDR2 YYEKEE (reference sequence). V shed 2 bases, J shed 4 bases, and the junction held 11 bases outside the gene matches.

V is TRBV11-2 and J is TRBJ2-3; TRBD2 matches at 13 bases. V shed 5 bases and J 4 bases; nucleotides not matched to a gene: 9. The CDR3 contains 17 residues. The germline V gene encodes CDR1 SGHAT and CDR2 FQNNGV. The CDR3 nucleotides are TGTGCCAGCAGCCTACCCAAGGGACTAGCGGGACCAGATACGCAGTATTTT. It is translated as CASSLPKGLAGPDTQYF. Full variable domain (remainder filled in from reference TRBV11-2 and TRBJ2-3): EAGVAQSPRYKIIEKRQSVAFWCNPISGHATLYWYQQILGQGPKLLIQFQNNGVVDDSQLPKDRFSAERLKGVDSTLKIQPAKLEDSAVYLCASSLPKGLAGPDTQYFGPGTRLTVL.

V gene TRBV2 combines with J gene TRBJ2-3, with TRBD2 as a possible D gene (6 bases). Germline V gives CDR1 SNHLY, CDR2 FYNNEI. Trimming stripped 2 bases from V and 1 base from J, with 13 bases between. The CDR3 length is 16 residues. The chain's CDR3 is CASSEPKGLRTDTQYF. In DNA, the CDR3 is TGTGCCAGCAGTGAACCAAAGGGACTTCGCACAGATACGCAGTATTTT.

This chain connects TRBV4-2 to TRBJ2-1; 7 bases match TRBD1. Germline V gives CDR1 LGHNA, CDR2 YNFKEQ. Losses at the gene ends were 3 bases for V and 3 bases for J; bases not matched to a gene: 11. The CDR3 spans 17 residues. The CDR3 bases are TGTGCCAGCAGCCACCAGCTCCTGACAGGGTTCTACAATGAGCAGTTCTTC. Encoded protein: CASSHQLLTGFYNEQFF.

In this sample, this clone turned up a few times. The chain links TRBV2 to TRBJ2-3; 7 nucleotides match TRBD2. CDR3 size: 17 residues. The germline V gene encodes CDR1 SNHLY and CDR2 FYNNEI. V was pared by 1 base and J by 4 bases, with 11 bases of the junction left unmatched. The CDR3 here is CASSEGWGSGRSDTQYF. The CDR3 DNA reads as TGTGCCAGCAGTGAAGGATGGGGTAGCGGGCGATCAGATACGCAGTATTTT.

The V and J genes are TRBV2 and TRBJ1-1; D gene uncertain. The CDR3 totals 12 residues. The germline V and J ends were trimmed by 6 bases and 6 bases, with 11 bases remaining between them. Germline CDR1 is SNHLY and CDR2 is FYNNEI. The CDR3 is CASRYSPPEAFF. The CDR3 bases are TGTGCCAGCAGGTACAGTCCCCCTGAAGCTTTCTTT.

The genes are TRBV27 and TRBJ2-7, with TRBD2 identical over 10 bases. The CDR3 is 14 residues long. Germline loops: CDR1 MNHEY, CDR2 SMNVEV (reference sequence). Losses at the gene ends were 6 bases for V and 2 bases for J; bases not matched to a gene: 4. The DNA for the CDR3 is TGTGCCAGCAGAGGACTAGCGGCCACCTACGAGCAGTACTTC. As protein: CASRGLAATYEQYF.

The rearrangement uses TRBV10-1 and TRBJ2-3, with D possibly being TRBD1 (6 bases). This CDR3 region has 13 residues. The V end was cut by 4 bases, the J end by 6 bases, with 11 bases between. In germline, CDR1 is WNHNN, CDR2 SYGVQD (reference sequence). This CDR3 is CASSARTGDTQYF. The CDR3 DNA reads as TGCGCCAGCAGTGCCAGAACAGGGGATACGCAGTATTTT.

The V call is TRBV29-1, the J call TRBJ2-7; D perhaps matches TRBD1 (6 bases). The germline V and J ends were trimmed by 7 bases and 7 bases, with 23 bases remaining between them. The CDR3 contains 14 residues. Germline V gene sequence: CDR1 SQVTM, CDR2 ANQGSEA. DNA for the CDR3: TGCAGCGCCGGGGACGGCAGGGGTGTTCATGAGCAGTACTTC. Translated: CSAGDGRGVHEQYF.

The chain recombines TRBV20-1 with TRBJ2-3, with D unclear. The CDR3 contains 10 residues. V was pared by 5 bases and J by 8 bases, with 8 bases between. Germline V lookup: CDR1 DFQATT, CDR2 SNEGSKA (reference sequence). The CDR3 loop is CSAYFGTQYF. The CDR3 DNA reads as TGCAGTGCTTACTTCGGTACGCAGTATTTT.

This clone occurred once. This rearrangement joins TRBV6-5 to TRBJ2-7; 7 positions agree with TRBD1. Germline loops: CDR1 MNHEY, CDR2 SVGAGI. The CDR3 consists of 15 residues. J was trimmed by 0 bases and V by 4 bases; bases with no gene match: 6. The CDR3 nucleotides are TGTGCCAGCAGTTCTACAGGGGTCAGCTCCTACGAGCAGTACTTC. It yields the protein CASSSTGVSSYEQYF.

This CDR3 reads CASSPGPGHTEAFF. CDR3 DNA sequence: TGTGCCAGTAGTCCGGGACCAGGGCACACTGAAGCTTTCTTT. The gene calls are TRBV19 and TRBJ1-1, with D possibly matching TRBD1 (5 bases). V dropped 5 bases and J dropped 3 bases, with 13 bases sitting between them. Per germline, CDR1 LNHDA and CDR2 SQIVND (reference sequence). This CDR3 has 14 amino acids.

CDR3 in DNA: TGCGCCAGCAGCCAAAGGGGGACTGACGGCTATAGCAATCAGCCCCAGCATTTT. This gives the protein CASSQRGTDGYSNQPQHF. The V call is TRBV4-1, the J call TRBJ1-5; TRBD1 might be the D (6 bases). This CDR3 comprises 18 residues. V was shortened by 2 bases and J by 0 bases, with 17 bases between the two germline ends. Per the germline V gene, CDR1 is MGHRA and CDR2 is YSYEKL.

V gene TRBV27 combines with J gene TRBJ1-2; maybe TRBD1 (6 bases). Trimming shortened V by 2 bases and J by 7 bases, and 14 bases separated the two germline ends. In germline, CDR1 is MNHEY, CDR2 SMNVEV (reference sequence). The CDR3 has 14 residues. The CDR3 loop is CASSLGGAGSGYTF. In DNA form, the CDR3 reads TGTGCCAGCAGTTTAGGGGGGGCGGGGAGTGGCTACACCTTC.

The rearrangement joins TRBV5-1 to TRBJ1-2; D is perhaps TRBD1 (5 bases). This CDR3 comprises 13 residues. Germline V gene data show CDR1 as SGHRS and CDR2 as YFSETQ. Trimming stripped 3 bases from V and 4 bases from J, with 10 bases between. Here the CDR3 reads CASSYGAPYGYTF. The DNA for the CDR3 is TGCGCCAGCAGCTACGGGGCACCCTATGGCTACACCTTC. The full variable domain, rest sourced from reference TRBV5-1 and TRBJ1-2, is KAGVTQTPRYLIKTRGQQVTLSCSPISGHRSVSWYQQTPGQGLQFLFEYFSETQRNKGNFPGRFSGRQFSNSRSEMNVSTLELGDSALYLCASSYGAPYGYTFGSGTRLTVV.